Each of the 4 T cell receptor beta chains below was sequenced from the same sample in a study of OX40 agonist ivuxolimab in advanced cancers. The assay was immunoSEQ multiplex PCR, and TCRdb's table has in-frame clones only and misses some. The data hold 65,000 to 95,000 clones, with 85% to 95% observed a single time. Material: CD4+ or CD8+ T cells sorted from blood, obtained in a trial of the OX40 agonist ivuxolimab. These receptors all stem from an adult with an advanced solid tumor such as melanoma, head and neck, liver or kidney cancer.

The chain employs TRBV11-2 and TRBJ2-7; the D gene is possibly TRBD1 (6 bases). The V gene lost 3 bases and the J gene lost 6 bases, with 9 bases spanning the gap. Germline lookup yields CDR1 SGHAT and CDR2 FQNNGV. The CDR3 extends over 12 amino acids. DNA of the CDR3: TGTGCCAGCAGCTTCCGAGGGGGCGAGCAGTACTTC. As protein: CASSFRGGEQYF.

The rearrangement joins TRBV7-3 to TRBJ2-1, with D hard to call. V lost 5 bases and J 5 bases, leaving 16 bases between the germline ends. CDR3 length: 15 amino acids. Germline V gene lookup returns CDR1 SGHTA and CDR2 FQGTGA. The CDR3 region is CASSPGPVIDNEQFF. The CDR3 bases are TGTGCCAGCAGCCCCGGGCCAGTAATCGACAATGAGCAGTTCTTC.

The chain uses TRBV29-1 and TRBJ1-2; D unclear. This CDR3 spans 12 amino acids. Germline V lookup: CDR1 SQVTM, CDR2 ANQGSEA. V lost 6 bases and J lost 7, with 15 bases in between. The CDR3 is CSVPDTPLGYTF. As DNA, the CDR3 is TGCAGCGTACCAGACACCCCTCTTGGCTACACCTTC.

The chain links TRBV5-4 to TRBJ2-3; 12 bases align to TRBD2. J lost 4 bases, V lost 4 bases, and 4 bases had no gene match. CDR1 is SGHNT and CDR2 is YYREEE in the germline V gene (reference sequence). This CDR3 is 15 amino acids long. The DNA of the CDR3 is TGTGCCAGCAGCCTAGCGGGGGGGCCCCCAGATACGCAGTATTTT. Translation gives CASSLAGGPPDTQYF.